The text below deals with one TCR beta chain. Antigen unknown. The junction shows a germline mismatch at one end, possibly a read error. The sample comes from a study of Graves' ophthalmopathy and Graves' hyperthyroidism. Amplified TCR beta CDR3 regions were obtained using RNA transcripts as template. First-round RT-PCR with HTBI primers preceded a second-round multiplex PCR. MiXCR was run by TCRdb on the multiplex PCR reads, yielding one entry per CDR3 protein. The profile shows some 1.1 million distinct CDR3 sequences, 35% to 40% of them singletons. Whole-study results and caveats: Researchers report that a 13-signature model separated ophthalmopathy from stable hyperthyroidism, posting about 87% sensitivity and roughly 83% specificity. Most expanded clonotypes in thyroid above 0.001 frequency also showed up in blood.

The CDR3 covers 15 residues. Per germline, CDR1 WSHSY and CDR2 SAAADI. The J gene is TRBJ2-7, the V gene TRBV10-2; 10 bases agree with TRBD1. The sequenced sample was peripheral blood or thyroid tissue (not recorded which). The source of this sequence is an adult man with Graves' hyperthyroidism. CDR3 region: CASRDPGQGTYEQYF. In DNA form, the CDR3 reads TGTGCCAGCAGGGACCCGGGACAGGGGACCTACGAGCAGTACTTC.